This T cell receptor (beta chain) was identified in a study of blood T cell repertoires in COVID-19. Study-wide background: Nucleic acid was either cDNA or gDNA, and it came from T cells, B-cell-depleted T cells, or PBMCs.

This table comes from immunoSEQ multiplex PCR, and its TCRdb copy is limited to in-frame clones, with some not included. This table has under 110,000 clones, over 70% appearing once. Looked up from germline, CDR1 is SNHLY and CDR2 is FYNNEI. CDR3 length equals 13 residues. Trimming took 6 bases from V and 10 from J; bases not matched to a gene: 8. J is TRBJ1-1 and V is TRBV2, with 10 positions matching TRBD1. The sample was peripheral blood. The TCR comes from a human donor with acute or convalescent COVID-19. The donor label of this sample is uncertain. Here the CDR3 DNA reads TGTGCCAGCAGGCAACCGGGACAGGGGTTAGCTTTCTTT. It encodes CASRQPGQGLAFF.